Here is one TCR beta chain with its context. Antigen: not known. The entry originates in a study of graft-versus-host responses after intestinal transplantation. About the research overall: Each transplant was multivisceral, liver-intestinal, or isolated intestinal. After anti-thymocyte globulin induction, recipients took tacrolimus and steroids for 2 to 3 years. Study-wide results and limits: High graft-versus-host to host-versus-graft T cell clonal ratios marked allografts of patients with graft-donor macrochimerism. GvH clones were identified in recipient marrow, with some first appearing in ileum or blood.

The repertoire was sequenced with immunoSEQ multiplex PCR; TCRdb's copy has only in-frame clones and lacks some. The sample records approximately 81,000 clones, around 86% being singletons. This CDR3 has 13 amino acids. Germline V gene sequence: CDR1 SEHNR, CDR2 FQNEAQ (reference sequence). V lost 5 bases, J lost 0 bases, and 2 bases lay in between. The chain is built from TRBV7-9 and TRBJ1-6; D gene unclear. The sample here was unstimulated CD8+ T cells sorted from spleen or lymph node cells, taken before transplant. This TCR came from a human donor who was the organ donor for an intestinal transplant. The CDR3 is CASSSSYNSPLHF. For the CDR3, the DNA is TGTGCCAGCAGCAGCTCCTATAATTCACCCCTCCACTTT.